This entry lists 6 T cell receptor beta chains sequenced from one sample in a study of control samples from healthy donors and cancer patients (dated by TCRdb to 2020 to 2021). Libraries came from the immunoSEQ multiplex PCR assay. In TCRdb, the immuneACCESS table is reduced to in-frame sequences with V and J assigned. These tables do not hold every clone; where another copy was compared, an unresolved V gene accounts for under half, and the others remain unexplained. The sample table lists 100,000 to 150,000 clones, roughly nine tenths of them with a count of one. The ten largest clones represent 1.5% to 2% of the sample. Material: blood. These receptors were taken from a man aged 18-30 years in good health.

The chain joins TRBV7-2 to TRBJ2-7, with no clear D. There are 10 residues in the CDR3. V lost 3 bases to trimming and J lost 6 bases, with 3 bases between them. Germline assignment: CDR1 SGHTA and CDR2 FQGNSA. The CDR3 is CASSLGEQYF. The CDR3 bases are TGTGCCAGCAGCTTGGGCGAGCAGTACTTC.

This clone was found once. The chain carries TRBV7-9 and TRBJ2-7, with D maybe TRBD2 (5 bases). Germline lookup yields CDR1 SEHNR and CDR2 FQNEAQ (reference sequence). V shed 4 bases and J shed 4 bases, with 17 bases lying between them. The CDR3 consists of 15 residues. The CDR3 nucleotides are TGTGCCAGCAGCTCCCCGGCCAACGGGGATTACGAGCAGTACTTC. As protein: CASSSPANGDYEQYF.

The chain joins TRBV6-5 to TRBJ1-5, with 11 bases lining up with TRBD1. The V and J ends lost 11 bases and 7 bases, in that order; junction bases with no gene match: 13. Germline V gene lookup returns CDR1 MNHEY and CDR2 SVGAGI. The CDR3 totals 15 residues. In nucleotides, the CDR3 is TGTGCCCGCGGGGCGGGGGGACAGGGGGACCAGCCCCAGCATTTT. This codes for CARGAGGQGDQPQHF.

V gene TRBV2 combines with J gene TRBJ1-2; perhaps TRBD1 as D (5 bases). The CDR3 is 14 amino acids. Germline CDR1 SNHLY, CDR2 FYNNEI. The germline V and J ends were trimmed by 1 base and 8 bases, with 14 bases remaining between them. CDR3 sequence (DNA): TGTGCCAGCAGTGAAGGAAGGGGCGGCATGGGCTACACCTTC. Its translation: CASSEGRGGMGYTF. The whole variable domain, remainder taken from reference TRBV2 and TRBJ1-2, is EPEVTQTPSHQVTQMGQEVILRCVPISNHLYFYWYRQILGQKVEFLVSFYNNEISEKSEIFDDQFSVERPDGSNFTLKIRSTKLEDSAMYFCASSEGRGGMGYTFGSGTRLTVV.

The V gene is TRBV28, the J gene TRBJ2-7, with unresolved D. V was pared by 10 bases and J by 1 base, with 11 bases between. This CDR3 has 12 residues. Germline V gene lookup returns CDR1 MDHEN and CDR2 SYDVKM. Written as DNA, the CDR3 is TGTGCCACCGAAGGAAGTTCCTACGAGCAGTACTTC. This translates into CATEGSSYEQYF. Full variable domain (rest looked up from reference TRBV28 and TRBJ2-7): DVKVTQSSRYLVKRTGEKVFLECVQDMDHENMFWYRQDPGLGLRLIYFSYDVKMKEKGDIPEGYSVSREKKERFSLILESASTNQTSMYLCATEGSSYEQYFGPGTRLTVT.

V usage is TRBV7-2 and J usage is TRBJ2-7, with D tentatively TRBD2 (6 bases). Germline V gives CDR1 SGHTA, CDR2 FQGNSA. With 5 bases removed from V and 6 bases from J, the gap between germline ends came to 17 bases. The CDR3 has 14 residues. This chain's CDR3 is CASSRWGEESEQYF. In nucleotides, the CDR3 is TGTGCCAGCAGCCGGTGGGGGGAGGAAAGCGAGCAGTACTTC.